This T cell receptor (beta chain) derives from a study of response to subunit inactivated influenza vaccine. Per germline, CDR1 MNHEY and CDR2 SMNVEV (reference sequence). V lost 5 bases, J lost 3 bases, and 10 bases stayed unmatched. The CDR3 extends over 16 amino acids. TCRdb reprocessed the RT-PCR reads via MiXCR and lists one record per CDR3 protein. The repertoire includes hundreds of thousands of distinct CDR3 sequences, around a sixth of them detected once, and more than 9% sits in the top ten. The chain employs TRBV27 and TRBJ2-7, with 10 bases that match TRBD2. This receptor was taken from a man aged 50 to 59 who received an inactivated influenza vaccine. Material: PBMCs from blood, obtained roughly 12 days after vaccination. CDR3 nucleotide sequence: TGTGCCAGCAGTACCGGTAGCGGGGGGAACTTCTACGAGCAGTACTTC. It translates to CASSTGSGGNFYEQYF.